The clone carrying this T cell receptor (beta chain) appeared once. These data come from a study of OX40 agonist ivuxolimab in advanced cancers. The data were produced by immunoSEQ multiplex PCR, yet TCRdb's version contains in-frame clones alone and is incomplete. The data hold about 80,000 clones, with 94% observed a single time. The CDR3 spans 14 residues. V trimming: 5 bases; J trimming: 5 bases; junction bases outside the gene matches: 7. Germline CDR1 and CDR2: SEHNR and FQNEAQ (reference sequence). The material was CD4+ or CD8+ T cells sorted from blood, obtained in a trial of the OX40 agonist ivuxolimab. The clonotype was recovered from an adult with an advanced solid tumor such as melanoma, head and neck, liver or kidney cancer. V usage is TRBV7-9 and J usage is TRBJ2-7; TRBD1 matches at 9 bases. The CDR3 DNA reads as TGTGCCAGCAGCCCGTACAGGGGGCCGAACGAGCAGTACTTC. It codes for CASSPYRGPNEQYF.